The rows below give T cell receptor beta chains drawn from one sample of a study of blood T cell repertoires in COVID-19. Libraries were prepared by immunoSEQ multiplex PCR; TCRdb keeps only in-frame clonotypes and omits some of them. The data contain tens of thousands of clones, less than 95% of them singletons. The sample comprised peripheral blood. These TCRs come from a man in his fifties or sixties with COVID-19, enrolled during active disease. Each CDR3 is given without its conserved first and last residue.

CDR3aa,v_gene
ASSESYSYEQY,TRBV6-5
ASSPGSHQPQH,TRBV7-9
ASSFSSGNADTQY,TRBV7-3
ASSPLPPRRKLF,TRBV27
ASSEALGGTDTQY,TRBV2
ASSQGGSNQPQH,TRBV11-2
SASGRPDEAF,TRBV20-1
ASSQGQGAWTNEKLF,TRBV14
ASSLGREREQF,TRBV7-2
SASDGQRRNEKLF,TRBV20-1
ASSLELGGANTEAF,TRBV5-5
ATTQGSGNTIY,TRBV19
ASSLRLAGDIPNEQF,TRBV18
ASSEALTSGRTDTQY,TRBV2
ASTDAGGDGQY,TRBV2
ASSQGGSPLH,TRBV4-1
ASSSSPLRQPQH,TRBV7-2
ASTGGSYNEQF,TRBV3-1/TRBV3-2
ASSPGQGLGYEQY,TRBV7-9
ASSLRVAGAANTGELF,TRBV5-1